This entry features one T cell receptor beta chain sequence. Its target antigen remains unknown. There are no base qualities to consult, and no much larger clone falls within one base. The data derive from a study of blood T cells in healthy people across ages (dated by TCRdb to about 2015). In the study overall: Template switching captured roughly one uniquely barcoded TCR beta cDNA molecule per two T cells in model experiments. To track age-related changes in TCR beta repertoire diversity, the study relied on deep sequencing normalized with unique cDNA molecular identifiers. The donors were split into four age groups: young (average about 15 years), middle-aged (about 40), aged (approximately 60) and long-lived (roughly 80). For two donors (one aged 18 to 30 and one aged 80 or older), the study analyzed two additional independent replicas of 1 million unique cDNA reads from the same blood draw. Study-wide conclusions, independent of this receptor: Because the CMV infection status of the donors was unknown, age-related changes in expanded clonotypes may potentially have been confounded. Observed TCR beta diversity per million T cells fell roughly linearly with age, and a significant reduction was already apparent by age about 38. A strong correlation was found between observed TCR beta diversity and the percentage of naive T cells measured by flow cytometry. Estimates of total diversity based on one million sequenced T cells were considered lower bounds and underestimates. Compared with the aged group, the long-lived group had more naive CD4+ T cells, fewer expanded clones and increased TCR diversity, suggesting age selection. Because profiling used bulk unsorted PBMCs, naive and antigen-experienced compartments could not be compared conclusively.

The library was produced with 5' RACE. The run used an Illumina HiSeq 2500. A second PCR of roughly 7 to 12 cycles was performed with a sample-barcoded 5' primer and a J-beta primer mix. Each TCR beta cDNA molecule received a unique molecular identifier from a template-switch 5' adaptor carrying 12 random nucleotides. Each sample yielded at least 3 million CDR3-containing paired-end reads. First-strand cDNA synthesis was performed from all RNA using the Mint cDNA synthesis kit, with priming by a TRBC-specific oligonucleotide. After uracil-DNA glycosylase treatment, a first 18-cycle PCR used universal primers M1SS and BC2_uni_R on all cDNA. Regarding the original processing steps: Each sample was normalized by randomly selecting 1 million high-quality reads, each carrying a distinct molecular identifier. Instead of being binned into consensus sequences, reads with shared molecular identifiers were discarded. MiTCR, with a Q25 quality threshold and the strictest error-elimination algorithm, was used for CDR3 identification, clonotype clustering and error correction. A nonparametric unseen species model using Euler transformation provided a lower-bound estimate of total TCR beta diversity. TCRdb's own reprocessing of the public reads used fastp at Q25 and MiXCR and kept productive beta chains. Each entry is one CDR3 protein sequence, shown with its most common DNA and genes. TCRdb's processing, not the authors', yielded these V and J calls. The sample profile shows roughly 1,000,000 distinct CDR3 sequences; almost 25% of them were found once. The ten largest account for about 0.72% of the sample.

Systemically healthy Caucasian individuals from Russia, some 38 in total and aged roughly 6 to 100 years, were included as donors. Approximately 9.3 milliliters of peripheral blood were collected from each donor into EDTA-treated Vacutainer tubes. Ficoll-Paque density-gradient centrifugation was used to isolate PBMCs, with at least 6 million per sample. Total RNA, at least 6 micrograms per sample, was extracted from PBMCs with Trizol reagent. Naive CD45RAhigh/CD27high T cell percentages were measured by flow cytometry on a PBMC aliquot from every donor. The germline V gene supplies CDR1 MNHNS and CDR2 SASEGT. Between the V and J ends, shortened by 4 bases and 0 bases respectively, the junction contains 15 bases. The CDR3 spans 16 residues, from the cysteine through the phenylalanine. Only the CDR3 DNA is retained, 48 bases long and in frame from the first base. These data were also reused for a study on T cells of mothers and their children. Per that second paper: Donors were nine systemically healthy Caucasian individuals: three mothers and their six children. cDNA synthesis consumed the entire amount of extracted RNA, loaded at about 1.5 ug RNA in each 15 ul reaction. In the second PCR, the M1S primer introduced both the sample barcodes and 2-4 random nucleotides. Over 9 million TCR beta CDR3 reads were obtained for each mother, and millions of reads were obtained for each child. Thymic selection similarly shapes TCR recombination output in related and unrelated pairs, with minor effect from inherited differences. Normalized repertoire overlap was always found to be slightly, but never significantly, higher in related mother-child pairs than in unrelated mother-child pairs. Persistent microchimeric T cell clones were not detected, at a sensitivity of about 99 clones per million clonotypes. Deep NGS was used in the study to compare the TCR beta repertoires of mothers and children and to look for features that separate related mother-child pairs from unrelated individuals. The mean age was roughly 40 +/- 4 years for the mothers and roughly 11 +/- 4 years for the children. After adapter ligation was performed with NEBNext reagents, the libraries were sequenced on an Illumina HiSeq 2000 with 100+100 nt paired-end reads. To prevent cross-contamination, the mother and child libraries were prepared a month apart and were sequenced in separate runs. Each donor had between roughly 450,000 and 2,100,000 distinct TCR beta clonotypes identified. Naive TCR beta clonotypes were estimated from low-frequency clonotypes matched to each donor's FACS-determined naive share, without sorting.

The sequence links TRBV6-1 to TRBJ1-2, with a tentative D gene TRBD1 over 5 matching bases. This sequence was found in a girl aged 2 to 10 in good health. The sample taken for sequencing was blood. The DNA sequence follows: TGTGCCAGCAGTGTAGGAGGGGATATCGCTAACTATGGCTACACCTTC. This sequence encodes CASSVGGDIANYGYTF.